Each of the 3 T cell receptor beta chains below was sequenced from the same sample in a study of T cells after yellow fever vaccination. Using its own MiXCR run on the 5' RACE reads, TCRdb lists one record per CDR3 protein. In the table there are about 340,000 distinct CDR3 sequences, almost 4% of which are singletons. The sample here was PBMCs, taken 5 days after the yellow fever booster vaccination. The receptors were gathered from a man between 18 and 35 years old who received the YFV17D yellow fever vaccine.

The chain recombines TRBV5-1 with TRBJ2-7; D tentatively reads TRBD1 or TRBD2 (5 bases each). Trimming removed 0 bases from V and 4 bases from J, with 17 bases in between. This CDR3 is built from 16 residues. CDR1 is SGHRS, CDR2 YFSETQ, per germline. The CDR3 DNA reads TGCGCCAGCAGCTTGGTACTTGGGGGAGCCTGGTACGAGCAGTACTTC. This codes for CASSLVLGGAWYEQYF.

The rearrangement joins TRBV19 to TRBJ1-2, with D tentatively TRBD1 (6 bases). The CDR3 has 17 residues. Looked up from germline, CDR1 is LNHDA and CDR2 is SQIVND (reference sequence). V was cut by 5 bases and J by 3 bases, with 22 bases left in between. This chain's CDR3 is CASSAAEGRKGDYGYTF. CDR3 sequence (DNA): TGTGCCAGTAGTGCGGCCGAGGGGCGAAAGGGGGACTATGGCTACACCTTC.

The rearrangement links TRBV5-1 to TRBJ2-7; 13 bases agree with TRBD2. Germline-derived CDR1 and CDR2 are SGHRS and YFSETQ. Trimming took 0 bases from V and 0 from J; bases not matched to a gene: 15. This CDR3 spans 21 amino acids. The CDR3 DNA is TGCGCCAGCAGCTTGGGGGCCTCGGGACTAGCGGGACGAATTAGCTCCTACGAGCAGTACTTC. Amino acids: CASSLGASGLAGRISSYEQYF.